The 27 T cell receptor beta chains presented below share a single source sample, sequenced in a study of T cell changes during pregnancy in multiple sclerosis. Some clones are missing from TCRdb's copy, which holds only in-frame ones; the method was immunoSEQ multiplex PCR. The sample has roughly 49,000 clones, roughly 90% seen once; the top ten hold under 1.5%. The source was peripheral blood, collected in the first trimester of pregnancy. These receptors were collected from a female donor in good health, enrolled as a control in a pregnancy study.

This chain uses TRBV18 with TRBJ2-1, with 10 nucleotides matching TRBD2. V dropped 3 bases and J dropped 8; count of bases not matched to a gene: 7. The CDR3 sequence is 15 residues long. CDR1 is KGHSH and CDR2 is LQKENI in the germline V gene. CDR3 sequence reads: CASSPFLAGVDEQFF. Here the CDR3 DNA reads TGTGCCAGCTCACCGTTCCTAGCGGGAGTCGATGAGCAGTTCTTC.

The V gene is TRBV7-3, the J gene TRBJ2-5; D not resolved. V gave up 3 bases and J gave up 2 bases, with 7 bases separating them. Germline lookup yields CDR1 SGHTA and CDR2 FQGTGA. The CDR3 consists of 13 residues. The CDR3 spells CASSFGVQETQYF. Written as DNA, the CDR3 is TGTGCCAGCAGCTTCGGAGTACAAGAGACCCAGTACTTC. Full variable domain (missing parts from reference TRBV7-3 and TRBJ2-5): GAGVSQTPSNKVTEKGKYVELRCDPISGHTALYWYRQSLGQGPEFLIYFQGTGAADDSGLPNDRFFAVRPEGSVSTLKIQRTERGDSAVYLCASSFGVQETQYFGPGTRLLVL.

This clone showed up just once. The chain carries TRBV9 and TRBJ2-7; 7 nucleotides match TRBD1. Germline lookup yields CDR1 SGDLS and CDR2 YYNGEE. Trimming at V came to 4 bases and at J to 0 bases, leaving 4 bases not matched to a gene. The CDR3 length is 14 residues. The CDR3 DNA follows: TGTGCCAGCAGCCCGGGACAGAGCTCCTACGAGCAGTACTTC. As protein: CASSPGQSSYEQYF.

The chain uses TRBV6-5 and TRBJ2-3; a possible D gene is TRBD2 (6 bases). CDR1 is MNHEY and CDR2 is SVGAGI in the germline V gene. The CDR3 runs to 14 residues. Trimming removed 0 bases from V and 3 bases from J, with 7 bases in between. The DNA for the CDR3 is TGTGCCAGCAGTTACTCGGCGGGGACAGATACGCAGTATTTT. Translating gives CASSYSAGTDTQYF.

This sequence joins TRBV5-8 and TRBJ2-5; TRBD1 matches at 9 bases. CDR1 is SGHTS, CDR2 YDEGEE, per germline. This CDR3 region has 16 residues. Unmatched junction bases numbered 9, after V lost 4 bases and J lost 2 bases. CDR3 residues: CASSITYRGPQETQYF. The CDR3 DNA follows: TGTGCCAGCAGCATTACCTACAGGGGGCCACAAGAGACCCAGTACTTC.

This clone was found once. V is TRBV28 and J is TRBJ2-1; 9 positions agree with TRBD2. CDR1 and CDR2 from the germline V gene are MDHEN and SYDVKM. J gave up 8 bases and V 3 bases, and 8 bases lay outside the gene matches. The CDR3 runs 15 residues. The CDR3 here is CASSLEAGGRDEQFF. The CDR3 nucleotides read TGTGCCAGCAGTTTGGAGGCGGGGGGGCGAGATGAGCAGTTCTTC.

J is TRBJ1-4 and V is TRBV11-2, with D tentatively TRBD1 (5 bases). Germline V gene sequence: CDR1 SGHAT, CDR2 FQNNGV. The CDR3 loop spans 13 amino acids. The V end lost 3 bases, the J end lost 7 bases, and 9 bases lay between the germline ends. This CDR3 is CASSFIGVEKLFF. CDR3 bases: TGTGCCAGCAGCTTTATAGGGGTTGAAAAACTGTTTTTT.

This clone was observed a single time. This chain connects TRBV30 to TRBJ2-1, with 10 bases aligning to TRBD1. This CDR3 is built from 13 residues. Trimming at V came to 5 bases and at J to 6 bases, leaving 4 bases not matched to a gene. Germline V lookup: CDR1 GTSNPN, CDR2 SVGIG (reference sequence). The CDR3 loop is CAWWTGGVNEQFF. In DNA, the CDR3 is TGTGCCTGGTGGACAGGGGGGGTCAATGAGCAGTTCTTC.

This chain connects TRBV19 to TRBJ1-2; tentative D call: TRBD1 (5 bases). The CDR3 is made up of 15 amino acids. V was clipped by 2 bases and J by 7 bases, with 17 bases between them. CDR1 and CDR2 from the germline V gene are LNHDA and SQIVND (reference sequence). CDR3: CASSIMTTFQGGYTF. CDR3 DNA sequence: TGTGCCAGTAGTATAATGACCACCTTTCAGGGTGGCTACACCTTC.

The chain couples TRBV5-1 to TRBJ2-2; D is unclear. The V end was cut by 1 base, the J end by 0 bases, with 7 bases between. Germline CDR1 reads SGHRS; CDR2 reads YFSETQ. The CDR3 spans 15 residues. CDR3 in DNA: TGCGCCAGCAGCTTGTGGCAGACGAACACCGGGGAGCTGTTTTTT. Protein: CASSLWQTNTGELFF.

The V gene is TRBV28, the J gene TRBJ1-4; TRBD1 might be the D (5 bases). Germline V gives CDR1 MDHEN, CDR2 SYDVKM. Trimming stripped 6 bases from V and 1 base from J, with 12 bases between. This CDR3 region has 15 residues. This chain's CDR3 is CASSSSGVTNEKLFF. In nucleotides, the CDR3 is TGTGCCAGCAGCAGTTCGGGGGTAACTAATGAAAAACTGTTTTTT.

The CDR3 loop reads CASSQGADQPQHF. DNA of the CDR3: TGTGCCAGCAGCCAGGGGGCCGATCAGCCCCAGCATTTT. The chain has TRBV7-9 and TRBJ1-5, with TRBD1 identical over 8 bases. The germline V gene encodes CDR1 SEHNR and CDR2 FQNEAQ (reference sequence). J was trimmed by 5 bases and V by 5 bases; bases with no gene match: 2. This CDR3 is built from 13 residues.

This clone has just one count. The chain joins TRBV4-3 to TRBJ2-3; TRBD2 agrees at 8 bases. Germline loops: CDR1 LGHNA, CDR2 YSLEER. Trimming removed 1 base from V and 11 bases from J; junction bases left unmatched: 8. The CDR3 length is 14 residues. The CDR3 DNA is TGCGCCAGCAGCCAAGTCCCGGGGGGGCGTGTGCAGTATTTT. Translating gives CASSQVPGGRVQYF.

This sequence joins TRBV10-3 and TRBJ2-1; TRBD2 matches 14 bases. J was trimmed by 7 bases and V by 11 bases; bases with no gene match: 10. Germline CDR1 is ENHRY and CDR2 is SYGVKD. This CDR3 has 15 residues. CDR3 sequence: CAAKGRLAGGNEQFF. Here the CDR3 DNA reads TGTGCCGCAAAGGGAAGACTAGCGGGAGGGAATGAGCAGTTCTTC.

The rearrangement joins TRBV18 to TRBJ2-2; a possible D gene is TRBD1 (6 bases). Trimming stripped 4 bases from V and 3 bases from J, with 15 bases between. This CDR3 has 16 residues. CDR1 and CDR2 (germline): KGHSH, LQKENI. The CDR3 sequence is CASSLRQARDTGELFF. CDR3 nucleotide sequence: TGTGCCAGCTCACTACGACAGGCCCGCGACACCGGGGAGCTGTTTTTT.

V usage is TRBV4-1 and J usage is TRBJ2-1; 7 nucleotides line up with TRBD2. CDR1 and CDR2 from the germline V gene are MGHRA and YSYEKL. V was pared by 1 base and J by 4 bases, with 7 bases of the junction left unmatched. This CDR3 is 16 amino acids long. The CDR3 loop reads CASSQVASGAYNEQFF. The CDR3 DNA reads TGCGCCAGCAGCCAAGTAGCGAGCGGGGCTTACAATGAGCAGTTCTTC.

This chain uses TRBV19 with TRBJ2-7; tentatively, D is TRBD1 (6 bases). Trimming cost V 1 base and J 6 bases, with 10 bases left between them. The CDR3 length is 13 residues. From germline, CDR1 is LNHDA and CDR2 SQIVND (reference sequence). The CDR3 DNA is TGTGCCAGTAGTATAGCACAGGGTCGCGAGCAGTACTTC. It specifies CASSIAQGREQYF.

This clone was counted once. The chain is built from TRBV6-5 and TRBJ2-1; TRBD1 matches 9 bases. This CDR3 comprises 14 residues. The germline V gene encodes CDR1 MNHEY and CDR2 SVGAGI. With 6 bases clipped from V and 8 bases from J, the junction kept 8 bases outside the gene matches. DNA of the CDR3: TGTGCCAGCAGCCCGGGGACAGGGAAGCATGAGCAGTTCTTC. Translation gives CASSPGTGKHEQFF.

This clone was observed a single time. The chain couples TRBV19 to TRBJ2-1; 7 bases fit TRBD2. V was pared by 4 bases and J by 9 bases, with 12 bases of the junction left unmatched. This CDR3 has 15 amino acids. The germline V gene encodes CDR1 LNHDA and CDR2 SQIVND (reference sequence). The CDR3 region is CASSTEVGGEREQFF. CDR3 bases: TGTGCCAGTAGTACAGAGGTGGGGGGGGAGCGTGAGCAGTTCTTC. The complete variable domain, with remaining parts taken from reference TRBV19 and TRBJ2-1, reads DGGITQSPKYLFRKEGQNVTLSCEQNLNHDAMYWYRQDPGQGLRLIYYSQIVNDFQKGDIAEGYSVSREKKESFPLTVTSAQKNPTAFYLCASSTEVGGEREQFFGPGTRLTVL.

V gene TRBV2 combines with J gene TRBJ2-7; D not certain. The CDR3 runs 11 residues. V was trimmed by 3 bases and J by 3 bases, leaving 3 bases between them. Germline values: CDR1 SNHLY, CDR2 FYNNEI. The CDR3, as DNA: TGTGCCAGCAGTGAGCGCTACGAGCAGTACTTC. Encoded protein: CASSERYEQYF.

V and J are TRBV7-3 and TRBJ2-1; TRBD1 matches 9 bases. The CDR3 extends over 15 amino acids. Trimming took 4 bases from V and 7 from J; bases not matched to a gene: 8. From germline, CDR1 is SGHTA and CDR2 FQGTGA. CDR3 in amino acids: CASSSRDRVLNEQFF. For the CDR3, the DNA is TGTGCCAGCAGCTCCCGGGACAGGGTCTTGAATGAGCAGTTCTTC.

The CDR3 sequence is CASSLGSSGFYEQYF. DNA for the CDR3: TGTGCCAGCAGTTTAGGGTCTAGCGGATTTTACGAGCAGTACTTC. The chain employs TRBV27 and TRBJ2-7; 7 nucleotides line up with TRBD2. The length of the CDR3 is 15 residues. Germline CDR1 MNHEY, CDR2 SMNVEV (reference sequence). The ends lost 2 bases at V and 4 bases at J; junction bases unmatched: 8.

There are a few counts of this clone. The chain uses TRBV4-2 and TRBJ2-1, with D possibly being TRBD1 (6 bases). Germline CDR1 reads LGHNA; CDR2 reads YNFKEQ. The length of the CDR3 is 15 residues. V was shortened by 4 bases and J by 2 bases, with 12 bases between the two germline ends. The CDR3 nucleotides read TGTGCCAGCAGCCCGATGACAGGTACCTACAATGAGCAGTTCTTC. Amino acid sequence: CASSPMTGTYNEQFF.

The DNA of the CDR3 is TGCGCCAGCAGCCAAACGGCGGGAGTGGGGGAGCAGTACTTC. Translation: CASSQTAGVGEQYF. The chain has TRBV4-3 and TRBJ2-7; 7 nucleotides match TRBD2. Germline CDR1 reads LGHNA; CDR2 reads YSLEER. V was clipped by 2 bases and J by 7 bases; unmatched bases: 8. CDR3 length: 14 amino acids.

V usage is TRBV19 and J usage is TRBJ1-5; 8 bases map to TRBD1. Germline V gives CDR1 LNHDA, CDR2 SQIVND (reference sequence). V lost 5 bases and J lost 10; bases outside the gene matches: 10. The CDR3 has 14 residues. DNA for the CDR3: TGTGCCAGTAGTGAAGGGACAGGCAAAGGACCCCAGCATTTT. It codes for CASSEGTGKGPQHF.

The DNA for the CDR3 is TGTGCCAGCAGTGAAGGGACAGGGGGCAGTCAGCCCCAGCATTTT. This gives the protein CASSEGTGGSQPQHF. The chain is built from TRBV6-1 and TRBJ1-5; 11 nucleotides match TRBD1. After removal of 1 base from V and 6 bases from J, the junction contained 2 bases not matched to a gene. There are 15 residues in the CDR3. Germline CDR1 MNHNS, CDR2 SASEGT.

The chain uses TRBV18 and TRBJ2-7; 8 positions agree with TRBD2. This CDR3 contains 16 residues. Trimming at V came to 2 bases and at J to 2 bases, leaving 8 bases not matched to a gene. Germline CDR1 is KGHSH and CDR2 is LQKENI. The CDR3 sequence: CASSPGYAGGAYEQYF. CDR3 DNA sequence: TGTGCCAGCTCACCAGGGTACGCGGGGGGAGCCTACGAGCAGTACTTC.